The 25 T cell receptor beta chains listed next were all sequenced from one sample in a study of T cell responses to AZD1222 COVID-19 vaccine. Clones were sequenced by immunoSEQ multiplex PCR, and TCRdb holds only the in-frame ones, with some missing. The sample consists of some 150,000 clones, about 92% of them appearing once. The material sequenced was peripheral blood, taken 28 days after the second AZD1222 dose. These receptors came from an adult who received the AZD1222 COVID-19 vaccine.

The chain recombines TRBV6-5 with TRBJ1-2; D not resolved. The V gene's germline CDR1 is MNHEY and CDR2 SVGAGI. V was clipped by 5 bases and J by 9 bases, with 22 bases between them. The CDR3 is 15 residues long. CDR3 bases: TGTGCCAGCAGTACCCCATCGGACGGACTTTACAGCTACACCTTC. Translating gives CASSTPSDGLYSYTF.

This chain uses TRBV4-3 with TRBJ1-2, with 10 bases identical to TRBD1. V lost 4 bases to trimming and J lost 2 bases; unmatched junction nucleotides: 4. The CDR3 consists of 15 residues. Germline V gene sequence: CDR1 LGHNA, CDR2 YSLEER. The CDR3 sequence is CASSPTDRGNYGYTF. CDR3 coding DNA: TGCGCCAGCAGCCCTACGGACAGGGGGAACTATGGCTACACCTTC.

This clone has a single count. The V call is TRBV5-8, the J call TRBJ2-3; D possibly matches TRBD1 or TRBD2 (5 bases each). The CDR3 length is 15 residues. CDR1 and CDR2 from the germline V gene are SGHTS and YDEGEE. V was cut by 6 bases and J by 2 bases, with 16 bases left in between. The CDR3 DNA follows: TGTGCCAGCAAGGAAGGGACGGGTCACACAGATACGCAGTATTTT. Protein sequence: CASKEGTGHTDTQYF.

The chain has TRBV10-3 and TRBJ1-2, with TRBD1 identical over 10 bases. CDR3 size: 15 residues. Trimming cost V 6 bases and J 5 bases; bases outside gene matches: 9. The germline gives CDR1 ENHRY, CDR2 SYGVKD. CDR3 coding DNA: TGTGCCATCAGATCCGGGACAGGGGAGGCTTATGGCTACACCTTC. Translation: CAIRSGTGEAYGYTF.

DNA of the CDR3: TGTGCCAGCAGTGAAGCGCCGGGCCCTACCGTGGTGAATACGCAGTATTTT. Translation: CASSEAPGPTVVNTQYF. The chain recombines TRBV6-1 with TRBJ2-3; D is undetermined. The CDR3 spans 17 residues. Germline CDR1 MNHNS, CDR2 SASEGT. Trimming shortened V by 0 bases and J by 7 bases, and 20 bases separated the two germline ends.

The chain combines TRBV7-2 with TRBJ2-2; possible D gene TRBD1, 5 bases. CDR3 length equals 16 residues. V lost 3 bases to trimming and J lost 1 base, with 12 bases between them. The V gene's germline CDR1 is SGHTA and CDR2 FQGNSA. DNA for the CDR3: TGTGCCAGCAGCTTCAGACGACAGAGGAACACCGGGGAGCTGTTTTTT. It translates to CASSFRRQRNTGELFF.

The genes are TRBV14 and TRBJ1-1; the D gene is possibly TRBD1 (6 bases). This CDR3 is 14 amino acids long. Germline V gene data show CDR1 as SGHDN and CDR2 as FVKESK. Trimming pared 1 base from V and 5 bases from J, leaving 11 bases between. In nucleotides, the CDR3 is TGTGCCAGCAGCCAAGTCGGGACAATAACTGAAGCTTTCTTT. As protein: CASSQVGTITEAFF.

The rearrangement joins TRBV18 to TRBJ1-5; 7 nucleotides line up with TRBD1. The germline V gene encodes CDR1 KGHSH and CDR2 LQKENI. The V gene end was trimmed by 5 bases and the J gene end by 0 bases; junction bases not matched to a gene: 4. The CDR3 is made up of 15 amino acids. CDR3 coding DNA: TGTGCCAGCTCAAGGGACAGACTTAGCAATCAGCCCCAGCATTTT. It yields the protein CASSRDRLSNQPQHF.

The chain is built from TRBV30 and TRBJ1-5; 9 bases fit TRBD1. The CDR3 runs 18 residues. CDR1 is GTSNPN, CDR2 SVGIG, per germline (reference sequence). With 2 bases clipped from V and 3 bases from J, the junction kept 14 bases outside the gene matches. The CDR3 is CAWSNFPGQGRINQPQHF. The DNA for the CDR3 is TGTGCCTGGAGTAACTTTCCGGGACAGGGAAGGATCAATCAGCCCCAGCATTTT.

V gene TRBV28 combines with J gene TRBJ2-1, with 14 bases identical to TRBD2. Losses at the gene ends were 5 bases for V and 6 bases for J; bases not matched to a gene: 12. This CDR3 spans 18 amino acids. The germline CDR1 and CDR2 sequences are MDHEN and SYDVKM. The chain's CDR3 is CASSLPGLAGEWFNEQFF. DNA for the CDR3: TGTGCCAGCAGTCTCCCGGGACTAGCGGGGGAGTGGTTCAATGAGCAGTTCTTC.

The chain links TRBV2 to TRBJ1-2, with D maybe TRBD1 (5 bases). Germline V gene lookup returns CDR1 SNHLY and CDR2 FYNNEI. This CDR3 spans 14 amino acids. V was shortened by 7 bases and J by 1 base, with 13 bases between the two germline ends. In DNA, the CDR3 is TGTGCCAGCACGCAGACAGCCTATAACTATGGCTACACCTTC. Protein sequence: CASTQTAYNYGYTF.

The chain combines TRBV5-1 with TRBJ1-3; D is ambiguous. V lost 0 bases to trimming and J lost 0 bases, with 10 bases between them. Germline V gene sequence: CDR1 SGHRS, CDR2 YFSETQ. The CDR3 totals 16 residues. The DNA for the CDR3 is TGCGCCAGCAGCTTGGAGCCGAAGTACTCTGGAAACACCATATATTTT. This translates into CASSLEPKYSGNTIYF.

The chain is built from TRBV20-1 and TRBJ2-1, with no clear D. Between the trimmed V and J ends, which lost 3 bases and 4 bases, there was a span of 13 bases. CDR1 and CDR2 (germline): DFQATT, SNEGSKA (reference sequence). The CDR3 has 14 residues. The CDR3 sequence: CSASTSAAYNEQFF. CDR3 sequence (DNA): TGCAGTGCTAGTACCAGCGCGGCTTACAATGAGCAGTTCTTC.

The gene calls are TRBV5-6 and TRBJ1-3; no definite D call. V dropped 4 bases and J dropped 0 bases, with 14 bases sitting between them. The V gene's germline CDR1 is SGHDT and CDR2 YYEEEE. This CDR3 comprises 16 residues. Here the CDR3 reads CASSPLGRDSGNTIYF. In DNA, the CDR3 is TGTGCCAGCAGCCCCCTCGGCCGGGACTCTGGAAACACCATATATTTT.

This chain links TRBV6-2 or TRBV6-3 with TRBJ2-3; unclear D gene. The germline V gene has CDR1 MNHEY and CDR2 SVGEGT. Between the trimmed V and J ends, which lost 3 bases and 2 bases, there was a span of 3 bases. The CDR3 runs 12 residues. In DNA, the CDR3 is TGTGCCAGCAGTTATGACACAGATACGCAGTATTTT. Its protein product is CASSYDTDTQYF.

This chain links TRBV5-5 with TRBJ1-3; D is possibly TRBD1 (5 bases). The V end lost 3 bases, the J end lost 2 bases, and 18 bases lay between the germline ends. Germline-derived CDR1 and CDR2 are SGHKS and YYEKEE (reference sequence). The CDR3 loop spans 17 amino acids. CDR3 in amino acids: CASSWGIGAIAGNTIYF. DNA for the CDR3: TGTGCCAGCAGCTGGGGGATAGGGGCGATTGCTGGAAACACCATATATTTT.

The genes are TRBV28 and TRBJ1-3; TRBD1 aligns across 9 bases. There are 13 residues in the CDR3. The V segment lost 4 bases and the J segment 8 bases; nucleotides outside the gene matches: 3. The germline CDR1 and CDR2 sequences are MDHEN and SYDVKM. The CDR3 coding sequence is TGTGCCAGCAGTTCGGGACAGGGAGACACCATATATTTT. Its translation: CASSSGQGDTIYF.

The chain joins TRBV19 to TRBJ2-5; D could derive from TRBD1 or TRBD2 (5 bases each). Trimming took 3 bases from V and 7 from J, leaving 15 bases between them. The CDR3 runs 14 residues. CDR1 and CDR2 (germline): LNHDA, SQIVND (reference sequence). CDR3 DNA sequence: TGTGCCAGTAGTATTCGGGACCACACGGGGACCCAGTACTTC. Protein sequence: CASSIRDHTGTQYF.

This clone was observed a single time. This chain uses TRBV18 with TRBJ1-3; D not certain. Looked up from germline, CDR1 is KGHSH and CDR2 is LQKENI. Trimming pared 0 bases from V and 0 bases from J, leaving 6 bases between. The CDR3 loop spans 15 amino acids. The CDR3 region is CASSPPASSGNTIYF. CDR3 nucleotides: TGTGCCAGCTCACCACCGGCCAGCTCTGGAAACACCATATATTTT.

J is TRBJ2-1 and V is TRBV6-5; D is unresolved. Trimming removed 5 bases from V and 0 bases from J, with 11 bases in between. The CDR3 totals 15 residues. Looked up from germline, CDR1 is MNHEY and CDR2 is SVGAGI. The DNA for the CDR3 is TGTGCCAGCAGTCGTAGCCACTACTCCTACAATGAGCAGTTCTTC. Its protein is CASSRSHYSYNEQFF.

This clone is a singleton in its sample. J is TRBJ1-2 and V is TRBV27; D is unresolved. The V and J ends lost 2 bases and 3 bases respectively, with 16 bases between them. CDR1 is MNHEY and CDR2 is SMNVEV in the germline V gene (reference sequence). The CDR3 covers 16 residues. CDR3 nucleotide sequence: TGTGCCAGCAGTTTAGGGGTCGGTCGGCGCGACTATGGCTACACCTTC. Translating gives CASSLGVGRRDYGYTF.

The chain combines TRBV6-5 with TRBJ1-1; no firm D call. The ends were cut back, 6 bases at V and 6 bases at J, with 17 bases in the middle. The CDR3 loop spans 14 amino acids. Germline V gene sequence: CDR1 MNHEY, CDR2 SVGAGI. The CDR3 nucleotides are TGTGCCAGCAGACTGGACTCCGGAGGCGCTGAAGCTTTCTTT. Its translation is CASRLDSGGAEAFF.

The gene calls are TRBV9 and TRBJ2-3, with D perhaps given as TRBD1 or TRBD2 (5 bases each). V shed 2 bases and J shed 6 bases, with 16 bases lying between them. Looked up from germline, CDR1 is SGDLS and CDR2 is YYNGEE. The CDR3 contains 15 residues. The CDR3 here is CASSVWGGPQDTQYF. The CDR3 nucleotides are TGTGCCAGCAGCGTTTGGGGCGGGCCTCAGGATACGCAGTATTTT.

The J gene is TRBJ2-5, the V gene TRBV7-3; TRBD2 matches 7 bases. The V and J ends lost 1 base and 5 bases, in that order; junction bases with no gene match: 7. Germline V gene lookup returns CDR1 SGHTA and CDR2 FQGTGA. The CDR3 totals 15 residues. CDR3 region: CASSLREGTVETQYF. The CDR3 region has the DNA TGTGCCAGCAGCTTAAGGGAGGGGACTGTGGAGACCCAGTACTTC. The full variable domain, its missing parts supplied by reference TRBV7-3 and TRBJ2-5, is GAGVSQTPSNKVTEKGKYVELRCDPISGHTALYWYRQSLGQGPEFLIYFQGTGAADDSGLPNDRFFAVRPEGSVSTLKIQRTERGDSAVYLCASSLREGTVETQYFGPGTRLLVL.

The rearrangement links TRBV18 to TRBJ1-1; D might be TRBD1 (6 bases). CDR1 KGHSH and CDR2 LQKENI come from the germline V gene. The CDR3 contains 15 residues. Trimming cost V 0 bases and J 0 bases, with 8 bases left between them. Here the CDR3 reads CASSPPHRVNTEAFF. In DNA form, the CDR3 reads TGTGCCAGCTCACCACCGCACAGGGTGAACACTGAAGCTTTCTTT.